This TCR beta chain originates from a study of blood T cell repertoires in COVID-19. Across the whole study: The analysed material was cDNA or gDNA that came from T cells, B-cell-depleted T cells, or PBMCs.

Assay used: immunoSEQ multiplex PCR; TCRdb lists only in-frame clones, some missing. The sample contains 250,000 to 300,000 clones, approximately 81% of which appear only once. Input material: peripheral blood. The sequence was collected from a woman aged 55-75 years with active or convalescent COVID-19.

For the CDR3, the DNA is TGTGCCTGGACAGGGTTGAGGCCCTACGAGCAGTACTTC. This sequence encodes CAWTGLRPYEQYF. This chain uses TRBV30 with TRBJ2-7, with D possibly matching TRBD1 (5 bases). Trimming shortened V by 4 bases and J by 2 bases, and 12 bases separated the two germline ends. CDR1 and CDR2 (germline): GTSNPN, SVGIG (reference sequence). This CDR3 has 13 amino acids.